The rows below give T cell receptor beta chains drawn from one sample of a study of CXCR3-negative and CXCR3-positive naive CD8 T cells. TCRdb reanalyzed the 5' RACE reads and collapses them to one entry per CDR3 protein, without DNA. Listed are about 110,000 distinct CDR3 sequences; more than 0.3% falls within the top ten. Sequencing was performed on naive CXCR3+ CD8+ T cells from blood. The receptors were gathered from a human donor in good health. Some clones in this sample may be carry-over from other donors' samples. Each CDR3 is given with its conserved first and last residue. The order of the fields is V gene, J gene, CDR3 protein.

V: TRBV27; J: TRBJ2-1; CDR3: CASSLPGGGRGDEQFF
V: TRBV12-3/TRBV12-4; J: TRBJ2-1; CDR3: CASSPPYNEQFF
V: TRBV14; J: TRBJ2-7; CDR3: CASSQTQGESFEQYF
V: TRBV5-1; J: TRBJ2-3; CDR3: CASSSRDIALTDTQYF
V: TRBV6-6; J: TRBJ2-7; CDR3: CASSSIVEQYF
V: TRBV18; J: TRBJ2-2; CDR3: CASSPRLAAEDTGELFF
V: TRBV12-3/TRBV12-4; J: TRBJ2-3; CDR3: CASSPPRGGGEEDTQYF
V: TRBV13; J: TRBJ2-7; CDR3: CASSSPQGRVYEQYF
V: TRBV4-2; J: TRBJ2-3; CDR3: CASSQDAGTGTDTQYF
V: TRBV6-4; J: TRBJ2-2; CDR3: CASSDHRATGELFF
V: TRBV5-1; J: TRBJ2-1; CDR3: CASSLFTGGHNEQFF
V: TRBV20-1; J: TRBJ1-1; CDR3: CSPLAPGQPNTEAFF
V: TRBV20-1; J: TRBJ1-1; CDR3: CSADRAMNTEAFF
V: TRBV13; J: TRBJ1-2; CDR3: CASSERTGDGYTF
V: TRBV11-1; J: TRBJ2-5; CDR3: CASSLWLGETQYF
V: TRBV5-1; J: TRBJ2-1; CDR3: CASSLRTGGYYNEQFF
V: TRBV29-1; J: TRBJ2-7; CDR3: CSVDETGGYEQYF
V: TRBV7-2; J: TRBJ1-1; CDR3: CASSSLGGGTEAFF
V: TRBV4-1; J: TRBJ2-4; CDR3: CASSPHVAKNIQYF
V: TRBV5-5; J: TRBJ2-3; CDR3: CASSLGLAGPEKYF
V: TRBV9; J: TRBJ2-1; CDR3: CASSASTGFGYNEQFF
V: TRBV12-5; J: TRBJ1-2; CDR3: CASGSWPDSSTVYGYTF
V: TRBV5-6; J: TRBJ2-3; CDR3: CASSDEREAGDTQYF
V: TRBV28; J: TRBJ2-3; CDR3: CASSLVGGAPDTQYF
V: TRBV11-2; J: TRBJ2-1; CDR3: CASRRTGGNEQFF
V: TRBV4-2; J: TRBJ2-7; CDR3: CASSPSGESGWKYEQYF
V: TRBV20-1; J: TRBJ2-7; CDR3: CSASGDRRAYEQYF
V: TRBV5-1; J: TRBJ1-1; CDR3: CASSWGTGGTEAFF
V: TRBV29-1; J: TRBJ2-1; CDR3: CSVLRGSGNEQFF
V: TRBV28; J: TRBJ2-2; CDR3: CASSLASGYTGELFF
V: TRBV12-3/TRBV12-4; J: TRBJ2-1; CDR3: CASSFEELHEQFF
V: TRBV4-1; J: TRBJ1-1; CDR3: CASSQDRGANTEAFF
V: TRBV7-2; J: TRBJ1-1; CDR3: CASSLATGLSTEAFF
V: TRBV25-1; J: TRBJ1-1; CDR3: CASSWTGEGLNTEAFF
V: TRBV3-1; J: TRBJ2-5; CDR3: CASSQGLVGLPNSALETQYF
V: TRBV29-1; J: TRBJ1-2; CDR3: CSVESGSDNYGYTF
V: TRBV12-3/TRBV12-4; J: TRBJ1-2; CDR3: CASSSPDRDGYGYTF
V: TRBV21-1; J: TRBJ1-2; CDR3: CASSTRGIYGYTF
V: TRBV10-3; J: TRBJ2-7; CDR3: CAISESWGDEQYF
V: TRBV29-1; J: TRBJ2-1; CDR3: CSVEDPRVRDGNEQFF
V: TRBV27; J: TRBJ1-1; CDR3: CASSLSVGGGTEAFF
V: TRBV12-5; J: TRBJ1-1; CDR3: CASGLDITEAFF
V: TRBV29-1; J: TRBJ2-3; CDR3: CSAVGNPVNRQYF
V: TRBV4-1; J: TRBJ1-1; CDR3: CASSIVRNTEAFF
V: TRBV7-9; J: TRBJ2-1; CDR3: CASSLGLAEQFF
V: TRBV13; J: TRBJ2-7; CDR3: CASSSTGQSYEQYF
V: TRBV6-1; J: TRBJ2-7; CDR3: CASSLTGSTSYEQYF
V: TRBV29-1; J: TRBJ2-3; CDR3: CSVEGWLVSPSTDTQYF
V: TRBV3-1; J: TRBJ2-7; CDR3: CASSQLPGPNYEQYF
V: TRBV29-1; J: TRBJ2-5; CDR3: CSVVSYEKETQYF
V: TRBV27; J: TRBJ2-1; CDR3: CASSRPAGTSGRANEQFF
V: TRBV11-2; J: TRBJ2-1; CDR3: CASSHGQGALDEQFF
V: TRBV28; J: TRBJ2-7; CDR3: CASSPIGSRAYEQYF
V: TRBV5-1; J: TRBJ2-1; CDR3: CASRDRAHNEQFF
V: TRBV10-3; J: TRBJ1-5; CDR3: CAINSGLNQPQHF
V: TRBV2; J: TRBJ2-3; CDR3: CASSELLCTDTQYF
V: TRBV5-1; J: TRBJ2-7; CDR3: CASSRTVNYEQYF
V: TRBV10-1; J: TRBJ2-7; CDR3: CASSRDSLNSYEQYF
V: TRBV5-6; J: TRBJ2-5; CDR3: CASSLTNSFQETQYF
V: TRBV7-9; J: TRBJ2-1; CDR3: CASSLASRRGNEQFF